The table lists the clone carrying this T cell receptor (beta chain) with many counts. The antigen remains unidentified. RNA transcripts were the template for amplifying TCR beta CDR3 regions. Primed by the HTBI set, a first-round RT-PCR was run on the TCR CDR3. MiXCR, applied by TCRdb to the multiplex PCR reads, yields one record per CDR3 protein. The table records more than 450,000 distinct CDR3 sequences, 20% of them present only once. The data were obtained in a study of T cells in Graves' hyperthyroidism and ophthalmopathy. Overall study context: Pretreatment peripheral blood was obtained at initial diagnosis. Findings of the study overall: Separation of ophthalmopathy from stable hyperthyroidism was achieved by a 13 V-J model. Blood also showed most of the thyroid clonotypes that were expanded above 0.001.

Thyroid ultrasound, orbital computed tomography, clinical symptoms, and serum thyroxine and TRAb underpinned diagnoses. Trimming removed 5 bases from V and 8 bases from J, with 12 bases in between. The CDR3 runs to 12 residues. The genes are TRBV12-3 or TRBV12-4 and TRBJ1-2; D ambiguous. This sequence originates from a man aged 40-50 years with Graves' ophthalmopathy. Material: blood. The CDR3 bases are TGTGCCAGCAGTAGATTGTTATGGGGCTACACCTTC. Its translation: CASSRLLWGYTF.